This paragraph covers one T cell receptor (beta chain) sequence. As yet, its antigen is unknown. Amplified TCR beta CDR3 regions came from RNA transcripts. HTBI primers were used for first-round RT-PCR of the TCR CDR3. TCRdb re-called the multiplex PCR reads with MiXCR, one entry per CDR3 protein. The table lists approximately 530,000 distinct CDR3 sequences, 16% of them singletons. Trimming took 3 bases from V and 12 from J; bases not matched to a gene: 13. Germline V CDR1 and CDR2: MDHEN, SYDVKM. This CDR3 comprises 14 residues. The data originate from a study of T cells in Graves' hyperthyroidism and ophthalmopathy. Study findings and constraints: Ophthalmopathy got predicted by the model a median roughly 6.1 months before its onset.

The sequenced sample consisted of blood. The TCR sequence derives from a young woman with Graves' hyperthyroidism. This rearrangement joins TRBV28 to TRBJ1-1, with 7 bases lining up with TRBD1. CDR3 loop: CASSFWQGGTGTFF. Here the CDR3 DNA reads TGTGCCAGCAGTTTTTGGCAGGGGGGCACTGGCACTTTCTTT.